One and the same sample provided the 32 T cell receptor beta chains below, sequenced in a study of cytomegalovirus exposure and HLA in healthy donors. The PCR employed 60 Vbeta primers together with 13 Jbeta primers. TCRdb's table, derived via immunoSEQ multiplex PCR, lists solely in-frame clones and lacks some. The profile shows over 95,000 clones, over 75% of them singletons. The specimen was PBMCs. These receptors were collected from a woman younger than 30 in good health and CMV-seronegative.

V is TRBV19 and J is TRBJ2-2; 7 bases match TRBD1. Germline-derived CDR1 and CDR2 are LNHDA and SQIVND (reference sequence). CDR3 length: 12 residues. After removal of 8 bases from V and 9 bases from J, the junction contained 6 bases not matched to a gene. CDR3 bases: TGTGCCAGTCAGACAGGGCACCGGGAGCTGTTTTTT. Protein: CASQTGHRELFF.

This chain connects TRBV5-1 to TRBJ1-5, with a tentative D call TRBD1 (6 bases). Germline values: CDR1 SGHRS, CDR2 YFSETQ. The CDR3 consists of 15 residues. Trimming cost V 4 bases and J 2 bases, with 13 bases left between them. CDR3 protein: CASSPQGGGNQPQHF. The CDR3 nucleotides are TGCGCCAGCAGCCCACAGGGTGGCGGCAATCAGCCCCAGCATTTT.

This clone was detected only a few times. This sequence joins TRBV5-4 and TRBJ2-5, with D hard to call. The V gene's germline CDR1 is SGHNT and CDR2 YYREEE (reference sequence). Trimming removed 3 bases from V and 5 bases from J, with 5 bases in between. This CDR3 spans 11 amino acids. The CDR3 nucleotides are TGTGCCAGCAGCTATCTCGAGACCCAGTACTTC. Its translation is CASSYLETQYF.

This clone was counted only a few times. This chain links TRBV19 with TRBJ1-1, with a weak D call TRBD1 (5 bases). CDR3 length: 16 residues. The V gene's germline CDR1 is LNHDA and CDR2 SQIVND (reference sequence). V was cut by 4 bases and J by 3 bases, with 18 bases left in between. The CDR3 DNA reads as TGTGCCAGTAGTACCCTATTGGGGCGCGGGGACACTGAAGCTTTCTTT. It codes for CASSTLLGRGDTEAFF.

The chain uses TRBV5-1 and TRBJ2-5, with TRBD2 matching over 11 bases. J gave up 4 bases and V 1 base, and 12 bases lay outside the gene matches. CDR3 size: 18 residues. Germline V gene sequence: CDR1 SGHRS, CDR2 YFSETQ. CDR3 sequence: CASSLPFSTSGRGETQYF. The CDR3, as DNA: TGCGCCAGCAGCTTGCCATTCAGTACTAGCGGGAGAGGAGAGACCCAGTACTTC.

As DNA, the CDR3 is TGTGCCACCGAGACAGGAGCCGGGGAGCTGTTTTTT. It codes for CATETGAGELFF. This rearrangement joins TRBV19 to TRBJ2-2; D perhaps matches TRBD1 (6 bases). CDR1 is LNHDA and CDR2 is SQIVND in the germline V gene (reference sequence). The CDR3 sequence is 12 residues long. Between the trimmed V and J ends, which lost 10 bases and 6 bases, there was a span of 12 bases. The full variable domain, with the rest looked up from reference TRBV19 and TRBJ2-2, is DGGITQSPKYLFRKEGQNVTLSCEQNLNHDAMYWYRQDPGQGLRLIYYSQIVNDFQKGDIAEGYSVSREKKESFPLTVTSAQKNPTAFYLCATETGAGELFFGEGSRLTVL.

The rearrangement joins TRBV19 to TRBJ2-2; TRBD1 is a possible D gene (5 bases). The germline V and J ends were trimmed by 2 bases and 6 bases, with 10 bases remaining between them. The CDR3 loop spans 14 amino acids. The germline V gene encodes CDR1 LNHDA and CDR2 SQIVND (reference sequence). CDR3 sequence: CASSIQGGAGELFF. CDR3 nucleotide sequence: TGTGCCAGTAGTATACAGGGTGGGGCCGGGGAGCTGTTTTTT.

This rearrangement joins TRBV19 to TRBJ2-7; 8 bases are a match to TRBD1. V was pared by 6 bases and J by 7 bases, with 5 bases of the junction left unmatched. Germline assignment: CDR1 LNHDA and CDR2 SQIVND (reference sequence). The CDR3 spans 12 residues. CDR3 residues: CASSPGGEEQYF. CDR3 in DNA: TGTGCCAGTAGCCCAGGGGGCGAAGAGCAGTACTTC. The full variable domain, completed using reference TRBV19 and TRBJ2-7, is DGGITQSPKYLFRKEGQNVTLSCEQNLNHDAMYWYRQDPGQGLRLIYYSQIVNDFQKGDIAEGYSVSREKKESFPLTVTSAQKNPTAFYLCASSPGGEEQYFGPGTRLTVT.

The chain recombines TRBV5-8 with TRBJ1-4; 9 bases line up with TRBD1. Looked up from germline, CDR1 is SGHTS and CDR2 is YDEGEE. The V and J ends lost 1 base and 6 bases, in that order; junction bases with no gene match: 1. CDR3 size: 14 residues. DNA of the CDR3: TGTGCCAGCAGCTTGAGACAGGGGGATGAAAAACTGTTTTTT. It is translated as CASSLRQGDEKLFF.

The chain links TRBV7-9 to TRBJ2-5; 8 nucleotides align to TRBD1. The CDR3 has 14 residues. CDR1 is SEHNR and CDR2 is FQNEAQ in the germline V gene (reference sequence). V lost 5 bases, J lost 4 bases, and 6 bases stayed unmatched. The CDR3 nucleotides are TGTGCCAGCAGCGAGGACAGGGCAAGAGAGACCCAGTACTTC. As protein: CASSEDRARETQYF.

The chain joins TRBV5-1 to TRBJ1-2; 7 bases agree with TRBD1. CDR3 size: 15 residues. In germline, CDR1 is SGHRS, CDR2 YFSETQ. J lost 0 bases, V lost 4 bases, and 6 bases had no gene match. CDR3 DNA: TGCGCCAGCAGCCCCGGGACAGTAGCTAACTATGGCTACACCTTC. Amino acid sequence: CASSPGTVANYGYTF. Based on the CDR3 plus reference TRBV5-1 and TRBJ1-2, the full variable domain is KAGVTQTPRYLIKTRGQQVTLSCSPISGHRSVSWYQQTPGQGLQFLFEYFSETQRNKGNFPGRFSGRQFSNSRSEMNVSTLELGDSALYLCASSPGTVANYGYTFGSGTRLTVV.

CDR3 in amino acids: CASSYSTTVYTEAFF. The DNA for the CDR3 is TGTGCCAGCAGTTACTCGACGACAGTATACACTGAAGCTTTCTTT. The chain carries TRBV6-5 and TRBJ1-1; D might be TRBD1 (5 bases). CDR1 is MNHEY, CDR2 SVGAGI, per germline. The CDR3 covers 15 residues. The V end lost 0 bases, the J end lost 3 bases, and 11 bases lay between the germline ends.

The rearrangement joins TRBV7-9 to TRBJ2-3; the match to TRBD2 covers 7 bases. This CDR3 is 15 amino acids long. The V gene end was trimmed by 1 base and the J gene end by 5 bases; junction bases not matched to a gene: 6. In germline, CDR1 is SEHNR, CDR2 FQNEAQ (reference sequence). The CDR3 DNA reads TGTGCCAGCAGCTTAGGGCGGGAGTTTGGAGATACGCAGTATTTT. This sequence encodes CASSLGREFGDTQYF.

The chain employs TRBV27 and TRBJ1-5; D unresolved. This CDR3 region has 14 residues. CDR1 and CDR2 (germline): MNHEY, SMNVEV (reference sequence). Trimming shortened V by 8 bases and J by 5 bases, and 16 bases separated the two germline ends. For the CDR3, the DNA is TGTGCCAGCGCCCCCATCAGCGACGATCAGCCCCAGCATTTT. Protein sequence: CASAPISDDQPQHF.

The CDR3 sequence is CATSRGQGAAYEQYF. DNA of the CDR3: TGTGCCACCAGCAGAGGGCAGGGGGCCGCCTACGAGCAGTACTTC. This sequence joins TRBV15 and TRBJ2-7; 8 bases map to TRBD1. The V and J ends lost 1 base and 2 bases, in that order; junction bases with no gene match: 4. This CDR3 is built from 15 residues. Germline V gene data show CDR1 as LNHNV and CDR2 as YYDKDF (reference sequence).

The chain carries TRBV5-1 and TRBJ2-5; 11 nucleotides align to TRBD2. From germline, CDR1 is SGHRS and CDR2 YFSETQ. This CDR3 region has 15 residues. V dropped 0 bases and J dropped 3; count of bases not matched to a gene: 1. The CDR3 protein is CASSLGLAGKETQYF. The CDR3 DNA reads TGCGCCAGCAGCTTGGGACTAGCGGGGAAAGAGACCCAGTACTTC.

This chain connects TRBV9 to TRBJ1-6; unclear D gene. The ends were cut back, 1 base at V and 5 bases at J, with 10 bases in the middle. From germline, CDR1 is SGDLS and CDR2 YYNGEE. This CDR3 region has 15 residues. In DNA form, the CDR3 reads TGTGCCAGCAGCGTACGTAACACCAATAATTCACCCCTCCACTTT. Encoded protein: CASSVRNTNNSPLHF.

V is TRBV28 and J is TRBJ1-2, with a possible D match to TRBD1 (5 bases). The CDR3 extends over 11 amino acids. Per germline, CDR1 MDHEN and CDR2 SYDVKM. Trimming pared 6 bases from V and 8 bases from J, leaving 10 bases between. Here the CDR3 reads CASRQGTGYTF. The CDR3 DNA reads TGTGCCAGCAGGCAGGGCACGGGCTACACCTTC.

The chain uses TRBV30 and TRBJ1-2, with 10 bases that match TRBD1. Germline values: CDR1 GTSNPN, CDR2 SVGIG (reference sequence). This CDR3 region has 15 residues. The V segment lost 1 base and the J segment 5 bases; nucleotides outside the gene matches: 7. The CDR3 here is CAWSARDRGGYGYTF. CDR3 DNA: TGTGCCTGGAGTGCCCGGGACAGGGGAGGGTATGGCTACACCTTC.

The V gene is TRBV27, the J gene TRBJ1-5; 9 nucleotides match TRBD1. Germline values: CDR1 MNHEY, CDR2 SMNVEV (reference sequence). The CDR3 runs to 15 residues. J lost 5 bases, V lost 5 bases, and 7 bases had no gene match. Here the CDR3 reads CASSPSGQGYQPQHF. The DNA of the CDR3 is TGTGCCAGCAGTCCTAGCGGACAGGGGTATCAGCCCCAGCATTTT.

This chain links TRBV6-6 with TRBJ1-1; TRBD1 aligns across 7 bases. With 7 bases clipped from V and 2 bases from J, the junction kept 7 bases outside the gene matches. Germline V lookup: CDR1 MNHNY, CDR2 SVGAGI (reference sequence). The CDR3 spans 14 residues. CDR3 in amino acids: CASIGTGANTEAFF. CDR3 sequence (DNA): TGTGCCAGCATCGGAACAGGGGCAAACACTGAAGCTTTCTTT.

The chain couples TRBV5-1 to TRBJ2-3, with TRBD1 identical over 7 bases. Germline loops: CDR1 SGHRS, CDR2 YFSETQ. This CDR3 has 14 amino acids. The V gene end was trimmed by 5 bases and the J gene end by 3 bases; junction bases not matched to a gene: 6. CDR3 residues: CASSLDRVTDTQYF. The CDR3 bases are TGCGCCAGCAGTCTCGACAGGGTGACAGATACGCAGTATTTT.

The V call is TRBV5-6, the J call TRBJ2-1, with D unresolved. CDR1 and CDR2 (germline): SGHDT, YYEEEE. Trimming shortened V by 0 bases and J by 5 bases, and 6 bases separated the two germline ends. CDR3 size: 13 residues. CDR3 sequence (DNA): TGTGCCAGCAGCTTGGTGGGCCACAATGAGCAGTTCTTC. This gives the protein CASSLVGHNEQFF.

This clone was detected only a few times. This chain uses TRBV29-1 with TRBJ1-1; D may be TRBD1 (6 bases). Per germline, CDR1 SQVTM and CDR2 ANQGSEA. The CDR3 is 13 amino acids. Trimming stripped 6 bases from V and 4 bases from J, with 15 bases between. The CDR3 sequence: CSVYRVLTTEAFF. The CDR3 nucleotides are TGCAGCGTCTACAGGGTTTTGACCACTGAAGCTTTCTTT.

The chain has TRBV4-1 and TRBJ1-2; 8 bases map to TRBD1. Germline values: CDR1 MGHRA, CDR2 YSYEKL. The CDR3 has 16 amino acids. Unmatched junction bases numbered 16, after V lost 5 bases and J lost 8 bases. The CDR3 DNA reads TGCGCCAGCAGCTCAGTACCTGGGACAGGAATTTCCGGCTACACCTTC. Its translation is CASSSVPGTGISGYTF.

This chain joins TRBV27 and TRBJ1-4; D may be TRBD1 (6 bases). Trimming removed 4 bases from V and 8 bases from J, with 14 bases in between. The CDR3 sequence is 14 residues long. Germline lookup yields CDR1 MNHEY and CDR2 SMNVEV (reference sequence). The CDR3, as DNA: TGTGCCAGCAGTTCCCACGGGGGGCAGGAAAAACTGTTTTTT. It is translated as CASSSHGGQEKLFF.

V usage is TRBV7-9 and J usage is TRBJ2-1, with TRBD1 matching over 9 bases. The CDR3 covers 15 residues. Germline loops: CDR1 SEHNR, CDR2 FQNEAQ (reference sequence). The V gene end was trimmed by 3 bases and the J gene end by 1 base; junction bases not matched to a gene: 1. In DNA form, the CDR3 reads TGTGCCAGCAGCTTCGGACAGGGGTCCTACAATGAGCAGTTCTTC. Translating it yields CASSFGQGSYNEQFF.

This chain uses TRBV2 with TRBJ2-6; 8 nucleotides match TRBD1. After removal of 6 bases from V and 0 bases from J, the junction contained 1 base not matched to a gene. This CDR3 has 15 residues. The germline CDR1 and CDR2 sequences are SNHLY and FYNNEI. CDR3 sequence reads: CASRDRVSGANVLTF. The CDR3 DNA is TGTGCCAGCAGGGACAGGGTCTCTGGGGCCAACGTCCTGACTTTC. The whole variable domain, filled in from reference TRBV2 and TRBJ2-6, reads EPEVTQTPSHQVTQMGQEVILRCVPISNHLYFYWYRQILGQKVEFLVSFYNNEISEKSEIFDDQFSVERPDGSNFTLKIRSTKLEDSAMYFCASRDRVSGANVLTFGAGSRLTVL.

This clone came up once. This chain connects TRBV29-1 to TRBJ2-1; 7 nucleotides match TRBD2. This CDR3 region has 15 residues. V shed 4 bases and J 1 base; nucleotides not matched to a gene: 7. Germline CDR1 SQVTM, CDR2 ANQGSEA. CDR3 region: CSVGQSGKSYNEQFF. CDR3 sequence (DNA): TGCAGCGTTGGGCAAAGCGGGAAATCCTACAATGAGCAGTTCTTC.

The CDR3 loop reads CASSPRDRGFNQPQHF. The DNA of the CDR3 is TGTGCCAGCTCACCGCGGGACAGGGGATTCAATCAGCCCCAGCATTTT. This chain joins TRBV18 and TRBJ1-5, with 10 bases matching TRBD1. The CDR3 contains 16 residues. J lost 3 bases, V lost 3 bases, and 5 bases had no gene match. The germline V gene encodes CDR1 KGHSH and CDR2 LQKENI.

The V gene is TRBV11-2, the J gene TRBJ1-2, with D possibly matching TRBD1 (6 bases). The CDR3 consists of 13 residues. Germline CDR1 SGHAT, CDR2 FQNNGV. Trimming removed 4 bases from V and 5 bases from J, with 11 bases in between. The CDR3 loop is CASSSGTLYGYTF. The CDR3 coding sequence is TGTGCCAGCAGCTCAGGGACACTGTATGGCTACACCTTC.

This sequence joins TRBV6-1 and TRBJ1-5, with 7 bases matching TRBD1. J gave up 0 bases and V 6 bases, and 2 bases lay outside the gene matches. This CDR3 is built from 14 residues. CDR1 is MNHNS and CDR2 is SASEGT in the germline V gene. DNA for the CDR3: TGTGCCAGCAGGGACAGGACTAGCAATCAGCCCCAGCATTTT. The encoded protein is CASRDRTSNQPQHF.